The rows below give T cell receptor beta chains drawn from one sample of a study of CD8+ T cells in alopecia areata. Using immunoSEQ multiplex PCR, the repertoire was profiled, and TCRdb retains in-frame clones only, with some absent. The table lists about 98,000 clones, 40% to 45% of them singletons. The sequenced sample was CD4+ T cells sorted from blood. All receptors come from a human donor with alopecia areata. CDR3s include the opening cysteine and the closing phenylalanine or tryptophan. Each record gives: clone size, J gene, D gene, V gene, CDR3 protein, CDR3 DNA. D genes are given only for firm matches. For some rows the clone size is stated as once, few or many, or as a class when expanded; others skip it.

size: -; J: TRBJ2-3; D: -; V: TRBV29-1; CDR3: CSVEVGGTDTQYF; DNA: TGCAGCGTTGAAGTCGGGGGCACAGATACGCAGTATTTT
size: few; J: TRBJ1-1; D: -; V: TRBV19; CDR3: CASEGGTNTEAFF; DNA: TGTGCCAGTGAAGGGGGAACGAACACTGAAGCTTTCTTT
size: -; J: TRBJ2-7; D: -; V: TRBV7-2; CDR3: CASSLTRSSYEQYF; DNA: TGTGCCAGCAGCTTGACCAGAAGCTCCTACGAGCAGTACTTC
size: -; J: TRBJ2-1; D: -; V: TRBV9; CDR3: CASSVGSYNEQFF; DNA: TGTGCCAGCAGCGTAGGGTCCTACAATGAGCAGTTCTTC
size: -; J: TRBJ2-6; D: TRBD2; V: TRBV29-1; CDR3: CSVPGGSSGANVLTF; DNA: TGCAGCGTCCCAGGCGGGAGTTCTGGGGCCAACGTCCTGACTTTC
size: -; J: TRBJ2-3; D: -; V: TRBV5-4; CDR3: CASSLAGATDTQYF; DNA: TGTGCCAGCAGCTTAGCGGGCGCGACAGATACGCAGTATTTT
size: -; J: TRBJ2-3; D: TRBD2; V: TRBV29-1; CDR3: CSVEGAGGPADTQYF; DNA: TGCAGCGTTGAAGGGGCGGGGGGGCCGGCAGATACGCAGTATTTT
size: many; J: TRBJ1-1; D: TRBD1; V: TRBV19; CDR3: CASTMTGEVNTEAFF; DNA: TGTGCCAGTACCATGACAGGGGAGGTGAACACTGAAGCTTTCTTT
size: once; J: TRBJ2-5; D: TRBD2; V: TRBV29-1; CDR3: CSVGVLAGEGETQYF; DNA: TGCAGCGTTGGGGTACTAGCGGGGGAGGGAGAGACCCAGTACTTC
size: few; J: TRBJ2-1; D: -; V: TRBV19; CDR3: CASSMSLGGLYNEQFF; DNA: TGTGCCAGTAGTATGAGTTTGGGGGGCCTCTACAATGAGCAGTTCTTC
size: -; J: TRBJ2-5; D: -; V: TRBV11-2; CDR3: CASSLGTLWGTQYF; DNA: TGTGCCAGCAGCTTGGGGACTCTCTGGGGGACCCAGTACTTC
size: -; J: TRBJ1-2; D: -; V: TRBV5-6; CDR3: CASSFRQRDGYTF; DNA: TGTGCCAGCAGCTTCCGCCAGAGGGATGGCTACACCTTC
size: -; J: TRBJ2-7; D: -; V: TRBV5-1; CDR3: CASSLATDPYEQYF; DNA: TGCGCCAGCAGCTTGGCGACAGACCCTTACGAGCAGTACTTC
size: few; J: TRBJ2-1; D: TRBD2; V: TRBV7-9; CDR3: CASSLSSGGAYNEQFF; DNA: TGTGCCAGCAGCTTATCTAGCGGAGGGGCCTACAATGAGCAGTTCTTC
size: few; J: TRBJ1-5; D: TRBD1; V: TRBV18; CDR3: CASSQNRGQPQHF; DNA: TGTGCCAGCTCCCAAAACAGGGGTCAGCCCCAGCATTTT
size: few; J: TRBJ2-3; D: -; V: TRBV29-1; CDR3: CSVEGRTTDTQYF; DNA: TGCAGCGTTGAGGGCAGAACGACAGATACGCAGTATTTT
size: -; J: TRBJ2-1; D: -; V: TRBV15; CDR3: CATRKGSSYNEQFF; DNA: TGTGCCACTAGGAAGGGAAGCTCCTACAATGAGCAGTTCTTC
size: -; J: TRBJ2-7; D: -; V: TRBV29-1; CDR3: CSVSSGDYEQYF; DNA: TGCAGCGTTTCATCTGGAGACTACGAGCAGTACTTC
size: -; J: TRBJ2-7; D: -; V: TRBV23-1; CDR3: CARRERGFSYEQYF; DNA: TGCGCCAGACGCGAGAGGGGATTCTCCTACGAGCAGTACTTC
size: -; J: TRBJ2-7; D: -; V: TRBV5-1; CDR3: CASRLTGGAYGEEQYF; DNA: TGCGCCAGCAGGCTTACCGGGGGAGCCTACGGGGAAGAGCAGTACTTC
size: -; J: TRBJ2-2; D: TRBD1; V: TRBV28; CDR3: CASSPTDRVAGELFF; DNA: TGTGCCAGCAGTCCGACGGACAGGGTGGCCGGGGAGCTGTTTTTT
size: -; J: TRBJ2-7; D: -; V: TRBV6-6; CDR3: CASSWADEQYF; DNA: TGTGCCAGCAGTTGGGCCGACGAGCAGTACTTC
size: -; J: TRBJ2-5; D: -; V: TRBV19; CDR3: CATSGLEQETQYF; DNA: TGTGCCACCTCCGGACTTGAACAAGAGACCCAGTACTTC
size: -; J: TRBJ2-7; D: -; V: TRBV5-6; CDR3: CASSYQGFEQYF; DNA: TGTGCCAGCAGTTACCAGGGTTTCGAGCAGTACTTC
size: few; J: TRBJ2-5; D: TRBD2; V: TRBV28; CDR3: CASSFDAGVQETQYF; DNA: TGTGCCAGCAGTTTTGATGCGGGAGTCCAAGAGACCCAGTACTTC
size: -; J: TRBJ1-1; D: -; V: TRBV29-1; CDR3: CSVGGNAAEAFF; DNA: TGCAGCGTGGGCGGTAATGCGGCTGAAGCTTTCTTT
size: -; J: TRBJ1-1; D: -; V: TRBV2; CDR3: CASSVQQGLTEAFF; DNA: TGTGCCAGCAGTGTCCAACAGGGTCTCACTGAAGCTTTCTTT
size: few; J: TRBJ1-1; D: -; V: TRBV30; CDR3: CAWSVTRSWNTEAFF; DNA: TGTGCCTGGAGTGTCACTAGGTCTTGGAACACTGAAGCTTTCTTT
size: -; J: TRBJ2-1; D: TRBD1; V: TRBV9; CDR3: CASSNTGAEQFF; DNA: TGTGCCAGCAGCAATACAGGGGCAGAGCAGTTCTTC
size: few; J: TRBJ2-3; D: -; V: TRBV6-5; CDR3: CASRASGTDTQYF; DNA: TGTGCCAGCCGGGCTAGCGGCACAGATACGCAGTATTTT
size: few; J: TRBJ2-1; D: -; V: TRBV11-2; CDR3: CASSLESNELFF; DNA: TGTGCCAGCAGCTTAGAGAGCAATGAGCTGTTCTTC
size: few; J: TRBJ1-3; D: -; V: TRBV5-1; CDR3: CASSLEGNTIYF; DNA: TGCGCCAGCAGCTTGGAAGGAAACACCATATATTTT
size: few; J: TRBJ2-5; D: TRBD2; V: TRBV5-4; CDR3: CASSLFFGSGTQETQYF; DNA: TGTGCCAGCAGCTTGTTCTTCGGTAGCGGGACACAAGAGACCCAGTACTTC
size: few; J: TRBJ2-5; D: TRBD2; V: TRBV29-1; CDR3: CSVELAGEIGVAETQYF; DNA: TGCAGCGTTGAACTAGCGGGAGAGATCGGGGTTGCAGAGACCCAGTACTTC
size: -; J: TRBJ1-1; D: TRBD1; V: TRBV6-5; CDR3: CASSLRGRNTEAFF; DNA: TGTGCCAGCAGTTTGAGGGGGCGGAACACTGAAGCTTTCTTT
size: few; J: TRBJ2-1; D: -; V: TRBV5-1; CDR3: CASSKGQTNEQFF; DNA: TGCGCCAGCAGCAAGGGACAAACGAATGAGCAGTTCTTC
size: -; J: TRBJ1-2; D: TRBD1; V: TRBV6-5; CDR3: CASSIDRVGYTF; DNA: TGTGCCAGCAGTATAGACAGGGTTGGCTACACCTTC
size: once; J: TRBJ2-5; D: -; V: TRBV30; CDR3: CAWSPAGETQYF; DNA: TGTGCCTGGAGTCCGGCGGGAGAGACCCAGTACTTC
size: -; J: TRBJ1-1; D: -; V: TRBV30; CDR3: CAWRLAENTEAFF; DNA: TGTGCCTGGAGACTAGCCGAGAACACTGAAGCTTTCTTT
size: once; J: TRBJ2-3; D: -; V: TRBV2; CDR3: CASSERLARSTDTQYF; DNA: TGTGCCAGCAGTGAAAGGCTAGCGAGGAGCACAGATACGCAGTATTTT
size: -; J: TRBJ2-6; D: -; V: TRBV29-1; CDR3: CSVHDRASGANVLTF; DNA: TGCAGCGTTCACGACCGGGCCTCTGGGGCCAACGTCCTGACTTTC
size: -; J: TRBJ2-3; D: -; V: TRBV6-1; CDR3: CAASGADTQYF; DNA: TGTGCCGCCTCGGGGGCGGATACGCAGTATTTT
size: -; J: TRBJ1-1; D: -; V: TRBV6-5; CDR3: CASRIGRRRNTEAFF; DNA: TGTGCCAGCAGGATTGGACGGCGGCGGAACACTGAAGCTTTCTTT
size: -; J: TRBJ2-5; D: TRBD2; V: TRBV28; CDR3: CASSLSGANQETQYF; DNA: TGTGCCAGCAGTTTAAGCGGGGCTAACCAAGAGACCCAGTACTTC
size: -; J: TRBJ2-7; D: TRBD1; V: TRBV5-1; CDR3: CASSLEGRQGMDEQYF; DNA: TGCGCCAGCAGCTTGGAAGGTCGACAGGGGATGGACGAGCAGTACTTC
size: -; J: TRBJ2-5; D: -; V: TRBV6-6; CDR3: CASSYGGTSRETQYF; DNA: TGTGCCAGCAGTTACGGCGGGACATCGCGGGAGACCCAGTACTTC
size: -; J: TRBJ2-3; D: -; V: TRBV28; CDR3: CASSSGGTDTQYF; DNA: TGTGCCAGCAGTTCAGGGGGCACAGATACGCAGTATTTT
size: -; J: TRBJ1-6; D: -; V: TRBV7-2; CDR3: CASSLDAGNSHSPLHF; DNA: TGTGCCAGCAGCTTAGACGCAGGGAATTCCCATTCACCCCTCCACTTT
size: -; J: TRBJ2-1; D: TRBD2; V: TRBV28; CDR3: CASSPSGNSYNEQFF; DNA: TGTGCCAGCAGTCCTAGCGGAAACTCCTACAATGAGCAGTTCTTC
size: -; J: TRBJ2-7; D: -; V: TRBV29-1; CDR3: CSVVGDSSVAYEQYF; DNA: TGCAGCGTTGTAGGGGACTCTAGCGTAGCCTACGAGCAGTACTTC